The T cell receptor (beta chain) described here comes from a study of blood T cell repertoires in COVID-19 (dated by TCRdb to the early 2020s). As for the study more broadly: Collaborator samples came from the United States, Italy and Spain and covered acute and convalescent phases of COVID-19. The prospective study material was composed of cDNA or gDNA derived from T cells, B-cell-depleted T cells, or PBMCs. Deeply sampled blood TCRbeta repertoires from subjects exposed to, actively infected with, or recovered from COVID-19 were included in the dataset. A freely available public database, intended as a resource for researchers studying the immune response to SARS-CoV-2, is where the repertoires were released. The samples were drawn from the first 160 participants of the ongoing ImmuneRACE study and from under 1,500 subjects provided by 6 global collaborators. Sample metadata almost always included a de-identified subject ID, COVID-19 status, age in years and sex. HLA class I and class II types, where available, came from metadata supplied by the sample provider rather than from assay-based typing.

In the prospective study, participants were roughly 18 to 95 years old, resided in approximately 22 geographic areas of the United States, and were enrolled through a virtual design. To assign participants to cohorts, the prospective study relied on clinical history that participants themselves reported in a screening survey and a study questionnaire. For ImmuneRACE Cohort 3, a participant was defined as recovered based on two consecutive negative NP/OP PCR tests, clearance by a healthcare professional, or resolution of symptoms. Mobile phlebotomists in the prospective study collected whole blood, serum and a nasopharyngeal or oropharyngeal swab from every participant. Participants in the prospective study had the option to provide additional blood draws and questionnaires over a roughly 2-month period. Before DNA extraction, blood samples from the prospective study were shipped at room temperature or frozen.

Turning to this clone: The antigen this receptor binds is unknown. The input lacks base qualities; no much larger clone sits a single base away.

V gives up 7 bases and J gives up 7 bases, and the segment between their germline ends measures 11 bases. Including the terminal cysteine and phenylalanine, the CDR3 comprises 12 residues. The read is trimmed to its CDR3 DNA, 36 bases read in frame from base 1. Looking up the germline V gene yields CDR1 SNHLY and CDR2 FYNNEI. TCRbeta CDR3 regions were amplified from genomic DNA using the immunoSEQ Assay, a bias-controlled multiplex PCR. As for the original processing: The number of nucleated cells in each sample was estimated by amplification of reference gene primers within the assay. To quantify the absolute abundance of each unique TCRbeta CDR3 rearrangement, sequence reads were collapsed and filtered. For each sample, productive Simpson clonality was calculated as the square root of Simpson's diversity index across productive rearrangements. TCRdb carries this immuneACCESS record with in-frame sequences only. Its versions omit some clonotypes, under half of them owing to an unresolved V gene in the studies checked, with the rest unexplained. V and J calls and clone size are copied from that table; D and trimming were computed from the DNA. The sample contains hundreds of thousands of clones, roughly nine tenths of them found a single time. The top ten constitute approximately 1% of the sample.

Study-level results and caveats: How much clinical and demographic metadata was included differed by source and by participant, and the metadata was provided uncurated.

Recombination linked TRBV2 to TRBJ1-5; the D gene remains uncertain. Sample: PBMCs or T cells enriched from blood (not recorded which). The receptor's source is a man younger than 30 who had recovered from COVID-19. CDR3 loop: CASNGEGQPQHF. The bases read TGTGCCAGCAATGGTGAGGGACAGCCCCAGCATTTT.